This T cell receptor (beta chain) originates from a study of identical twins. This CDR3 region has 11 residues. Per the germline V gene, CDR1 is MNHEY and CDR2 is SVGEGT. The V and J ends lost 7 bases and 4 bases respectively, with 8 bases between them. TCRdb redid the calling of the 5' RACE reads with MiXCR, one entry per CDR3 protein. The repertoire holds approximately 600,000 distinct CDR3 sequences, with 9.6% as singletons. This clonotype has at least ten counts. This sample also belongs to another study, concerning yellow fever vaccine responses in identical twins.

The receptor was derived from a woman aged 18-29 years in good health. Material for sequencing was PBMCs. V gene TRBV6-2 or TRBV6-3 combines with J gene TRBJ2-7; the D is unclear. CDR3 coding DNA: TGTGCCAGCAAAGAAACGTACGAGCAGTACTTC. Residues: CASKETYEQYF.